This TCR beta chain was obtained from a study of T cell responses to AZD1222 COVID-19 vaccine. Overall study context: Second-dose groups at about 4 or about 12 weeks were pooled.

TCRdb's copy holds only in-frame clones and misses some; the assay was immunoSEQ multiplex PCR. The table has 200,000 or so clones, approximately 91% seen once; the top ten hold more than 0.75%. Germline values: CDR1 MNHEY, CDR2 SMNVEV (reference sequence). The trim removed 7 bases at V and 3 bases at J, leaving 15 bases unmatched. The CDR3 totals 17 residues. The chain couples TRBV27 to TRBJ2-1, with TRBD1 matching over 7 bases. Source: peripheral blood, taken on day 0 of AZD1222 vaccination. This receptor was obtained from an adult in good health. The CDR3 DNA reads as TGTGCCAGCACCCCCCAGTCCGGCAGGGGGAACTACAATGAGCAGTTCTTC. Translating it yields CASTPQSGRGNYNEQFF.